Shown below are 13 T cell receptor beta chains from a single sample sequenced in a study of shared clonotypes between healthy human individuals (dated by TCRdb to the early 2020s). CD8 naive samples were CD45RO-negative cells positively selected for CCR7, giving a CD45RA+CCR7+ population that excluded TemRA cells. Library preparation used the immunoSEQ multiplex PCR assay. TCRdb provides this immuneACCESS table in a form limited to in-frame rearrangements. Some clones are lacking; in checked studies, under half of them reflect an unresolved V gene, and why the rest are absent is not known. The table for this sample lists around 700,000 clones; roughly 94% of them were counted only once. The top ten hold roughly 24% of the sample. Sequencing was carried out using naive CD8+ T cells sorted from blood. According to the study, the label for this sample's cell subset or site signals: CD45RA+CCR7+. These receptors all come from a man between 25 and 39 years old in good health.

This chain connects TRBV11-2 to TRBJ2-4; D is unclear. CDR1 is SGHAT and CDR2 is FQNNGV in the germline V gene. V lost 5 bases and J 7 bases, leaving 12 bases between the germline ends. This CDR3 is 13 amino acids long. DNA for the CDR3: TGTGCCAGCAGCCCATCCCTAAGTAACATTCAGTACTTC. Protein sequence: CASSPSLSNIQYF.

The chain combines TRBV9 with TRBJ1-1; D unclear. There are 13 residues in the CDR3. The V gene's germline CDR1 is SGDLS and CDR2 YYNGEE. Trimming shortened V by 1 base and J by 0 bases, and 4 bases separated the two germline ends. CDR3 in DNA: TGTGCCAGCAGCGTACATGTGAACACTGAAGCTTTCTTT. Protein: CASSVHVNTEAFF. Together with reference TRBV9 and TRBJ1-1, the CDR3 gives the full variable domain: DSGVTQTPKHLITATGQRVTLRCSPRSGDLSVYWYQQSLDQGLQFLIQYYNGEERAKGNILERFSAQQFPDLHSELNLSSLELGDSALYFCASSVHVNTEAFFGQGTRLTVV.

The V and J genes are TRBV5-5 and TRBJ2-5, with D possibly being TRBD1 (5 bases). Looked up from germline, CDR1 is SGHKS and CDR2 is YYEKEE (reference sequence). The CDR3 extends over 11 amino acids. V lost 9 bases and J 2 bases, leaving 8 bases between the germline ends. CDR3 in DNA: TGTGCCACCCGACAGCAAGAGACCCAGTACTTC. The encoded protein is CATRQQETQYF.

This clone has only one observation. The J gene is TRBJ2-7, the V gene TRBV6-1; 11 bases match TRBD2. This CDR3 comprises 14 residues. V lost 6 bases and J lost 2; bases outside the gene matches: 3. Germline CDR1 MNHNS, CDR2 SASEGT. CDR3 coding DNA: TGTGCCAGCAGCCTTAGCGGGAGGGCCTACGAGCAGTACTTC. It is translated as CASSLSGRAYEQYF.

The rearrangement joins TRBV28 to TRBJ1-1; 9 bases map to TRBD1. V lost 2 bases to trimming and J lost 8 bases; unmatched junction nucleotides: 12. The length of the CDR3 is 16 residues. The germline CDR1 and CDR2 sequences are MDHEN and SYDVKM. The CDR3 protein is CASSLRSWDRAREAFF. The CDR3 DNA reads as TGTGCCAGCAGTTTACGCTCGTGGGACAGGGCTAGAGAAGCTTTCTTT.

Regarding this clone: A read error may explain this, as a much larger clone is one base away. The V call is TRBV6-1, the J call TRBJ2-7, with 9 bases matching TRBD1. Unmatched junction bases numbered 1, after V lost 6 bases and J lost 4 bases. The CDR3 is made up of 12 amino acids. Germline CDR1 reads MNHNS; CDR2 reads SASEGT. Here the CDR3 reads CASSGTGYEQYF. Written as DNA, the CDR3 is TGTGCCAGCAGCGGGACAGGGTACGAGCAGTACTTC.

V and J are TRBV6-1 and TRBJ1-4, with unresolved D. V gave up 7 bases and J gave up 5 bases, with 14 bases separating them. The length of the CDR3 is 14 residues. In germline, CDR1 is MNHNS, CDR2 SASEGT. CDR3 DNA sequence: TGTGCCAGCAAGTCAGGAGGGTGGAATGAAAAACTGTTTTTT. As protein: CASKSGGWNEKLFF.

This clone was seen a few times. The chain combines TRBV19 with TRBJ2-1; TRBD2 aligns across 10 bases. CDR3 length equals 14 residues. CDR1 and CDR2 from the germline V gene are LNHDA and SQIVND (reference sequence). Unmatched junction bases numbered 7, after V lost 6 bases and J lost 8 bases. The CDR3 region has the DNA TGTGCCAGTAGACTAGCGGGAAATTTAGATGAGCAGTTCTTC. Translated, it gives CASRLAGNLDEQFF. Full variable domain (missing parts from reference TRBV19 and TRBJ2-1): DGGITQSPKYLFRKEGQNVTLSCEQNLNHDAMYWYRQDPGQGLRLIYYSQIVNDFQKGDIAEGYSVSREKKESFPLTVTSAQKNPTAFYLCASRLAGNLDEQFFGPGTRLTVL.

The chain's CDR3 is CASSLSPTEQYF. The CDR3, as DNA: TGTGCCAGCAGCTTGTCCCCAACGGAGCAGTACTTC. The chain is built from TRBV5-5 and TRBJ2-7; D uncertain. The V and J ends lost 1 base and 7 bases respectively, with 9 bases between them. The CDR3 contains 12 residues. Germline V gene data show CDR1 as SGHKS and CDR2 as YYEKEE (reference sequence).

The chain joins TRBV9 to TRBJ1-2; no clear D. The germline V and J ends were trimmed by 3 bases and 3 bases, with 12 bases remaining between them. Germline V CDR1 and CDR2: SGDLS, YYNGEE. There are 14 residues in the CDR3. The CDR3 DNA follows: TGTGCCAGCAGCGCTTATGAATGGGACTATGGCTACACCTTC. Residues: CASSAYEWDYGYTF.

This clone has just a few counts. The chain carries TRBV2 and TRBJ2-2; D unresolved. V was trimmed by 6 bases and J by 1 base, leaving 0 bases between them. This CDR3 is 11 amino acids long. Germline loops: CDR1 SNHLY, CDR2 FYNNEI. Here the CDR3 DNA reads TGTGCCAGCAGGAACACCGGGGAGCTGTTTTTT. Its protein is CASRNTGELFF. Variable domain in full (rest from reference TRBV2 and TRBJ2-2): EPEVTQTPSHQVTQMGQEVILRCVPISNHLYFYWYRQILGQKVEFLVSFYNNEISEKSEIFDDQFSVERPDGSNFTLKIRSTKLEDSAMYFCASRNTGELFFGEGSRLTVL.

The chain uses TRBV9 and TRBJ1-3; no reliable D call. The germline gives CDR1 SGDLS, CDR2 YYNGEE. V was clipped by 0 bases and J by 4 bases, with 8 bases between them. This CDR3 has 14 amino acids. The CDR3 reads CASSVAGLGNTIYF. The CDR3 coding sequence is TGTGCCAGCAGCGTAGCTGGGTTAGGAAACACCATATATTTT.

The CDR3 spells CASSLPGLALTPYNEQFF. The CDR3 coding sequence is TGTGCCAGCAGTTTACCCGGACTAGCACTAACCCCCTACAATGAGCAGTTCTTC. The chain employs TRBV27 and TRBJ2-1, with 8 bases aligning to TRBD2. This CDR3 region has 18 residues. Germline loops: CDR1 MNHEY, CDR2 SMNVEV (reference sequence). The V and J ends lost 2 bases and 2 bases, in that order; junction bases with no gene match: 11.